What follows are 29 T cell receptor beta chains derived from one specimen sequenced in a study of blood T cell repertoires in COVID-19. Assay used: immunoSEQ multiplex PCR; TCRdb lists only in-frame clones, some missing. The sample includes 300,000 or so clones, 70% to 90% of them seen just once. The sample taken for sequencing was peripheral blood. The receptors derive from a woman aged 45 to 65 with active or convalescent COVID-19.

The genes are TRBV11-2 and TRBJ1-3; 7 bases fit TRBD1. This CDR3 is 16 amino acids long. In germline, CDR1 is SGHAT, CDR2 FQNNGV. Unmatched junction bases numbered 9, after V lost 5 bases and J lost 2 bases. For the CDR3, the DNA is TGTGCCAGCAGCAGAACGACAGGGCAGCCTGGAAACACCATATATTTT. It specifies CASSRTTGQPGNTIYF.

This chain connects TRBV18 to TRBJ2-2, with D possibly TRBD2 on 6 matching bases. This CDR3 region has 19 residues. CDR1 is KGHSH and CDR2 is LQKENI in the germline V gene. The germline V and J ends were trimmed by 3 bases and 4 bases, with 24 bases remaining between them. The DNA for the CDR3 is TGTGCCAGCTCACCGCCAAAACGAGCAGCGGGCATGGGCACCGGGGAGCTGTTTTTT. The encoded protein is CASSPPKRAAGMGTGELFF.

The chain has TRBV11-2 and TRBJ1-1, with a possible D match to TRBD1 (6 bases). CDR3 size: 15 residues. V lost 5 bases and J 1 base, leaving 14 bases between the germline ends. The germline gives CDR1 SGHAT, CDR2 FQNNGV. CDR3 nucleotide sequence: TGTGCCAGCAGCCTTCACCTAGGGGGGAACACTGAAGCTTTCTTT. It encodes CASSLHLGGNTEAFF.

This clone was counted once. The V gene is TRBV24-1, the J gene TRBJ1-2; D is perhaps TRBD1 (5 bases). The CDR3 is 14 amino acids. Per germline, CDR1 KGHDR and CDR2 SFDVKD. Between the trimmed V and J ends, which lost 3 bases and 4 bases, there was a span of 11 bases. DNA for the CDR3: TGTGCCACCAGTGATCAGGGAACAGGCTATGGCTACACCTTC. Encoded protein: CATSDQGTGYGYTF.

This clone showed up just a few times. The chain employs TRBV9 and TRBJ1-4; 7 bases map to TRBD1. The V and J ends lost 2 bases and 2 bases, in that order; junction bases with no gene match: 9. The germline V gene encodes CDR1 SGDLS and CDR2 YYNGEE. The CDR3 is 17 residues long. The CDR3 protein is CASSVGTTGDTNEKLFF. The DNA for the CDR3 is TGTGCCAGCAGCGTTGGAACTACAGGGGACACTAATGAAAAACTGTTTTTT. Full variable domain (rest looked up from reference TRBV9 and TRBJ1-4): DSGVTQTPKHLITATGQRVTLRCSPRSGDLSVYWYQQSLDQGLQFLIQYYNGEERAKGNILERFSAQQFPDLHSELNLSSLELGDSALYFCASSVGTTGDTNEKLFFGSGTQLSVL.

The chain recombines TRBV5-4 with TRBJ2-2; tentatively, D is TRBD1 (7 bases). The CDR3 is made up of 18 amino acids. Germline CDR1 SGHNT, CDR2 YYREEE (reference sequence). Trimming stripped 4 bases from V and 2 bases from J, with 21 bases between. CDR3 in amino acids: CASSRRVGGGVNTGELFF. CDR3 nucleotide sequence: TGTGCCAGCAGCAGGCGGGTTGGAGGGGGCGTCAACACCGGGGAGCTGTTTTTT.

The V call is TRBV3-1 (or the pseudogene TRBV3-2), the J call TRBJ1-5; TRBD1 matches 7 bases. The germline gives CDR1 LGHDT, CDR2 YNNKEL (reference sequence). V gave up 4 bases and J gave up 6 bases; unmatched junction bases: 6. The CDR3 spans 14 residues. The CDR3 is CASSPTGQGQPQHF. The CDR3 region has the DNA TGTGCCAGCAGCCCGACAGGGCAGGGTCAGCCCCAGCATTTT.

The V and J genes are TRBV10-2 and TRBJ2-7; 12 bases fit TRBD2. There are 16 residues in the CDR3. Germline V CDR1 and CDR2: WSHSY, SAAADI. J gave up 3 bases and V 0 bases, and 3 bases lay outside the gene matches. In DNA form, the CDR3 reads TGCGCCAGCAGTGAGTCGACTAGCGGGAGAATCTACGAGCAGTACTTC. Translation: CASSESTSGRIYEQYF.

The table lists this clone with a few counts. J is TRBJ2-7 and V is TRBV14; 11 positions agree with TRBD2. Germline trimming cut 4 bases from V and 3 bases from J; bases unmatched to any gene: 14. Germline V CDR1 and CDR2: SGHDN, FVKESK. CDR3 length equals 18 residues. As DNA, the CDR3 is TGTGCCAGCAGCCCCTTGAGTTGGGTAACTAGCGGGAGCTACGAGCAGTACTTC. Amino acids: CASSPLSWVTSGSYEQYF.

The chain has TRBV7-9 and TRBJ1-1, with D possibly TRBD1 on 5 matching bases. The CDR3 runs to 15 residues. V was clipped by 1 base and J by 4 bases, with 13 bases between them. Looked up from germline, CDR1 is SEHNR and CDR2 is FQNEAQ (reference sequence). The CDR3 nucleotides are TGTGCCAGCAGCTTAGGGGCGGGGGAGAGCACTGAAGCTTTCTTT. Protein sequence: CASSLGAGESTEAFF.

To note about this clone: At the DNA level, this CDR3 is encoded by other sequences in the same sample as well. The chain recombines TRBV10-3 with TRBJ2-1, with TRBD2 identical over 16 bases. V lost 0 bases to trimming and J lost 4 bases; unmatched junction nucleotides: 6. The CDR3 contains 19 residues. Germline-derived CDR1 and CDR2 are ENHRY and SYGVKD. The CDR3 nucleotides are TGTGCCATCAGTGAGTCCGGGACTAGCGGGAGGGCCAGATACAATGAGCAGTTCTTC. This translates into CAISESGTSGRARYNEQFF.

The genes are TRBV29-1 and TRBJ2-5; 9 bases agree with TRBD2. CDR1 is SQVTM and CDR2 is ANQGSEA in the germline V gene. The trim removed 7 bases at V and 5 bases at J, leaving 14 bases unmatched. The CDR3 length is 15 residues. The CDR3 here is CSAGKTAGGYETQYF. The CDR3 coding sequence is TGCAGCGCTGGGAAGACCGCGGGAGGGTATGAGACCCAGTACTTC.

V usage is TRBV15 and J usage is TRBJ1-6; D is unclear. The CDR3 spans 16 residues. V was shortened by 6 bases and J by 14 bases, with 26 bases between the two germline ends. CDR1 is LNHNV, CDR2 YYDKDF, per germline (reference sequence). The CDR3: CATRATYRDPARSLHF. The DNA of the CDR3 is TGTGCCACCAGAGCGACCTACCGGGATCCCGCGAGGTCCCTCCACTTT.

The chain is built from TRBV5-1 and TRBJ2-1; 7 bases align to TRBD2. With V trimmed by 5 bases and J by 4 bases, 15 bases remained unmatched. CDR3 length equals 17 residues. Germline V gives CDR1 SGHRS, CDR2 YFSETQ. The CDR3 spells CASRGVSSGLPYNEQFF. The CDR3 region has the DNA TGCGCCAGCAGGGGTGTTTCTAGCGGACTTCCTTACAATGAGCAGTTCTTC.

In nucleotides, the CDR3 is TGTGCCAGCAGCAATAATAATCCCCAGCGGAGGCCGACCACAGATACGCAGTATTTT. As protein: CASSNNNPQRRPTTDTQYF. This rearrangement joins TRBV21-1 to TRBJ2-3; the table's D call, TRBD2, was not checked against the DNA. TRBV21-1 is a recognized pseudogene. The CDR3 contains 19 residues.

This clone was recorded many times. The chain employs TRBV4-1 and TRBJ1-2; weak D call: TRBD1 (6 bases). Germline V lookup: CDR1 MGHRA, CDR2 YSYEKL. Deletions cut 1 base from V and 2 bases from J, with 11 bases between. CDR3 size: 15 residues. The CDR3: CASSQAPGENYGYTF. In DNA, the CDR3 is TGCGCCAGCAGCCAAGCTCCAGGGGAAAACTATGGCTACACCTTC.

The chain links TRBV5-4 to TRBJ2-2, with TRBD2 identical over 9 bases. V lost 0 bases to trimming and J lost 6 bases; unmatched junction nucleotides: 9. The CDR3 length is 17 residues. Germline V lookup: CDR1 SGHNT, CDR2 YYREEE (reference sequence). The CDR3 sequence is CASSLDSSGIFAGELFF. The CDR3 DNA sequence: TGTGCCAGCAGCTTGGATTCTAGCGGGATCTTCGCCGGGGAGCTGTTTTTT. Using reference TRBV5-4 and TRBJ2-2 for the parts outside the CDR3, the full variable domain is ETGVTQSPTHLIKTRGQQVTLRCSSQSGHNTVSWYQQALGQGPQFIFQYYREEENGRGNFPPRFSGLQFPNYSSELNVNALELDDSALYLCASSLDSSGIFAGELFFGEGSRLTVL.

The chain links TRBV18 to TRBJ1-3; D unclear. Trimming left V 2 bases short and J 4 bases short, with 9 bases between. Per the germline V gene, CDR1 is KGHSH and CDR2 is LQKENI. This CDR3 is 14 amino acids long. The CDR3 here is CASSPEDRGNTIYF. In DNA form, the CDR3 reads TGTGCCAGCTCACCAGAGGATCGGGGAAACACCATATATTTT.

V is TRBV23-1 and J is TRBJ2-7, with a tentative D call TRBD1 (5 bases). TRBV23-1 is designated an ORF whose function remains uncertain. The V and J ends lost 4 bases and 1 base respectively, with 20 bases between them. The CDR3 runs 17 residues. This CDR3 reads CASSPDSRVASSYEQYF. The CDR3 DNA sequence: TGCGCCAGCAGTCCCGACTCCAGGGTTGCAAGTTCCTACGAGCAGTACTTC.

The rearrangement uses TRBV6-6 and TRBJ1-2; D is unresolved. Trimming removed 5 bases at V and 2 bases at J, with 9 bases between. Germline CDR1 MNHNY, CDR2 SVGAGI (reference sequence). The CDR3 consists of 13 residues. CDR3 region: CASSGRTNYGYTF. CDR3 sequence (DNA): TGTGCCAGCAGTGGCCGCACCAACTATGGCTACACCTTC.

About this clone itself: It is likely a read error, because the conserved phenylalanine at the end of the CDR3 is missing. No DNA is shown, since the ends of the CDR3 on it are uncertain; the CDR3 is the one TCRdb lists. This chain connects TRBV6-4 to TRBJ2-7; no DNA check was done on the table's D call, TRBD2. Inclusive of both ends, the CDR3 amounts to 9 amino acids. Looked up from germline, CDR1 is MRHNA and CDR2 is SNTAGT. Here the CDR3 reads CASSGDDIN.

This clone has only one observation. CDR3: CASSSRQVLNEKLFF. CDR3 coding DNA: TGTGCCAGCAGCTCCAGACAGGTTCTTAATGAAAAACTGTTTTTT. The V gene is TRBV11-2, the J gene TRBJ1-4; possible D gene TRBD1, 6 bases. With 4 bases removed from V and 4 bases from J, the gap between germline ends came to 13 bases. The germline V gene encodes CDR1 SGHAT and CDR2 FQNNGV. This CDR3 spans 15 amino acids.

The V call is TRBV18, the J call TRBJ1-2; D possibly corresponds to TRBD1 (5 bases). The CDR3 loop spans 16 amino acids. CDR1 is KGHSH, CDR2 LQKENI, per germline. V was cut by 3 bases and J by 4 bases, with 18 bases left in between. Here the CDR3 reads CASSPFDSPNIYGYTF. The CDR3 nucleotides read TGTGCCAGCTCACCCTTTGACAGCCCGAATATCTATGGCTACACCTTC.

The chain is built from TRBV6-1 and TRBJ1-1; a weak D match, TRBD1 (5 bases). Per the germline V gene, CDR1 is MNHNS and CDR2 is SASEGT. CDR3 length: 13 amino acids. V lost 3 bases and J 10 bases, leaving 15 bases between the germline ends. The CDR3 sequence: CASSEGEGLSAFF. The CDR3 DNA reads TGTGCCAGCAGTGAGGGGGAGGGGCTCTCAGCTTTCTTT.

This rearrangement joins TRBV3-1 (or the pseudogene TRBV3-2) to TRBJ2-3; 10 nucleotides match TRBD2. J gave up 2 bases and V 0 bases, and 11 bases lay outside the gene matches. The V gene's germline CDR1 is LGHDT and CDR2 YNNKEL (reference sequence). The CDR3 length is 19 residues. The DNA of the CDR3 is TGTGCCAGCAGCCAAGAAAGGGGGTCCCTAGCGGGGGACACAGATACGCAGTATTTT. This sequence encodes CASSQERGSLAGDTDTQYF.

In its sample, this clone was seen once. The gene calls are TRBV28 and TRBJ1-3, with D hard to call. V was clipped by 3 bases and J by 7 bases, with 7 bases between them. CDR3 length equals 12 residues. CDR1 and CDR2 (germline): MDHEN, SYDVKM. The CDR3 loop is CASSFEVNTIYF. In DNA, the CDR3 is TGTGCCAGCAGTTTCGAGGTCAACACCATATATTTT.

V is TRBV7-6 and J is TRBJ2-7, with unresolved D. This CDR3 has 16 residues. Germline-derived CDR1 and CDR2 are SGHVS and FNYEAQ. Trimming took 0 bases from V and 4 from J, leaving 16 bases between them. CDR3 region: CASSLASPRFGYEQYF. In DNA, the CDR3 is TGTGCCAGCAGCTTAGCGTCCCCCAGATTTGGTTACGAGCAGTACTTC. Supplemented by reference TRBV7-6 and TRBJ2-7, the full variable domain reads GAGVSQSPRYKVTKRGQDVALRCDPISGHVSLYWYRQALGQGPEFLTYFNYEAQQDKSGLPNDRFSAERPEGSISTLTIQRTEQRDSAMYRCASSLASPRFGYEQYFGPGTRLTVT.

The V call is TRBV29-1, the J call TRBJ2-3; TRBD2 aligns across 8 bases. Germline CDR1 SQVTM, CDR2 ANQGSEA. V gave up 2 bases and J gave up 4 bases; unmatched junction bases: 5. This CDR3 comprises 14 residues. The CDR3 sequence is CSVESGRVPDTQYF. The CDR3 coding sequence is TGCAGCGTTGAAAGCGGGAGAGTACCAGATACGCAGTATTTT.

This sequence joins TRBV28 and TRBJ2-7; TRBD2 might be the D (5 bases). V gave up 2 bases and J gave up 0 bases, with 5 bases separating them. This CDR3 is built from 13 residues. Germline CDR1 reads MDHEN; CDR2 reads SYDVKM. The CDR3 DNA reads as TGTGCCAGCAGTTTAGGGAGCTCCTACGAGCAGTACTTC. This translates into CASSLGSSYEQYF.